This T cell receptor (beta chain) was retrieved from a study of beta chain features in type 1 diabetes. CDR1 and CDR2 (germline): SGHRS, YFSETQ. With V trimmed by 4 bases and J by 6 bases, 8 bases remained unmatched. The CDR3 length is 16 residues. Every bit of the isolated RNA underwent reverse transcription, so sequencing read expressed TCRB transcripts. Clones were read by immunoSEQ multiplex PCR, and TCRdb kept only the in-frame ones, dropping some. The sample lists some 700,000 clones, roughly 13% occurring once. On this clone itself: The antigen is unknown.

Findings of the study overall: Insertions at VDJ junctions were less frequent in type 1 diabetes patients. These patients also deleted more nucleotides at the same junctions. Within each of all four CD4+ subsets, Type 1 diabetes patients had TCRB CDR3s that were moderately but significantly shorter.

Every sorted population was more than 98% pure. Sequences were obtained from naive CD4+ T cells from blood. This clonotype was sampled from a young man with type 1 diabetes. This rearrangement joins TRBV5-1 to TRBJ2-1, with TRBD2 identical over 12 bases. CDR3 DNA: TGCGCCAGCAGCCTCCGACTAGCGGGAGAGGGCAATGAGCAGTTCTTC. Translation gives CASSLRLAGEGNEQFF. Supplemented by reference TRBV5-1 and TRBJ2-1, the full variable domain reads KAGVTQTPRYLIKTRGQQVTLSCSPISGHRSVSWYQQTPGQGLQFLFEYFSETQRNKGNFPGRFSGRQFSNSRSEMNVSTLELGDSALYLCASSLRLAGEGNEQFFGPGTRLTVL.